The present TCR beta chain was sequenced within a study of blood T cell repertoires in COVID-19. The wider study: Both acute and convalescent COVID-19 samples were obtained from the United States, Italy and Spain. T cells, B-cell-depleted T cells, or PBMCs provided the cDNA or gDNA that served as material.

Original handling: Researchers report that nucleated cell counts were estimated from reference gene primer amplification. This table comes from immunoSEQ multiplex PCR, and its TCRdb copy is limited to in-frame clones, with some not included. V, J and clone size were drawn from that table, and D and trimming were deduced from the DNA. The sample has 200,000 to 250,000 clones, under 90% seen once. Germline-derived CDR1 and CDR2 are LNHDA and SQIVND (reference sequence). V was cut by 4 bases and J by 6 bases, with 8 bases left in between. This CDR3 is built from 12 residues. V gene TRBV19 combines with J gene TRBJ2-3; perhaps TRBD2 as D (5 bases). Sequenced input: peripheral blood. This TCR was recovered from a man between 60 and 75 years old who had recovered from COVID-19. The CDR3 protein is CASSRGEDTQYF. The CDR3 DNA follows: TGTGCCAGTAGTAGGGGAGAGGATACGCAGTATTTT.